A single sample is the source of the 13 T cell receptor beta chains below, sequenced in a study of spatial heterogeneity in lung cancer (dated by TCRdb to between 2019 and 2020). Library generation was performed with 5' RACE. Sequencing used a NextSeq 500. TCRdb reran the public reads through fastp at Q25 and MiXCR, keeping productive beta chains. Every distinct CDR3 protein forms one entry, paired with its most common genes and DNA. The table for this sample lists more than 75,000 distinct CDR3 sequences; over 10% of them were counted only once. The ten largest account for 3.5% to 5.5% of the sample. The sample's time point label is to be understood as: sample taken at primary tumor resection. Whole RNA extracted from tumor and nontumor lung tissue, or from cryopreserved PBMC samples, was used for TCR sequencing without cell sorting. The sequences come from PBMCs, collected at surgery. The receptors derive from a male donor with early-stage non-small cell lung cancer.

This clonotype is deemed medium-sized. The CDR3 protein is CASTQGQGRQPQHF. CDR3 in DNA: TGTGCCAGCACCCAGGGCCAGGGTCGCCAGCCCCAGCATTTT. The V gene is TRBV2, the J gene TRBJ1-5; possible D gene TRBD1, 5 bases. The germline CDR1 and CDR2 sequences are SNHLY and FYNNEI. The CDR3 totals 14 residues. V was trimmed by 7 bases and J by 7 bases, leaving 17 bases between them.

This clonotype was picked up a small number of times. The chain employs TRBV15 and TRBJ1-1, with a possible D match to TRBD1 (5 bases). Trimming stripped 8 bases from V and 4 bases from J, with 14 bases between. The germline CDR1 and CDR2 sequences are LNHNV and YYDKDF (reference sequence). CDR3 length equals 13 residues. CDR3 nucleotide sequence: TGTGCCACCGGCCGCTCCGGGGGCACTGAAGCTTTCTTT. The encoded protein is CATGRSGGTEAFF.

This clonotype was seen a handful of times. The rearrangement links TRBV7-8 to TRBJ2-2; D might be TRBD2 (6 bases). CDR1 is SGHVS, CDR2 FQNEAQ, per germline. The CDR3 covers 15 residues. Trimming stripped 4 bases from V and 6 bases from J, with 15 bases between. CDR3 protein: CASSSLSSAPGELFF. CDR3 nucleotides: TGTGCCAGCAGCTCACTCTCTAGCGCTCCCGGGGAGCTGTTTTTT.

This rearrangement joins TRBV6-6 to TRBJ2-7, with D possibly matching TRBD2 (7 bases). The CDR3 is 14 residues long. Per the germline V gene, CDR1 is MNHNY and CDR2 is SVGAGI (reference sequence). With 4 bases removed from V and 5 bases from J, the gap between germline ends came to 15 bases. This chain's CDR3 is CASSSLGGRNEQYF. The CDR3 nucleotides are TGTGCCAGCAGTTCCCTGGGGGGGCGGAACGAGCAGTACTTC.

The chain joins TRBV30 to TRBJ2-7, with D possibly being TRBD2 (5 bases). With 2 bases removed from V and 6 bases from J, the gap between germline ends came to 14 bases. The CDR3 covers 13 residues. Germline CDR1 GTSNPN, CDR2 SVGIG (reference sequence). CDR3 sequence reads: CAWSNGSPLEQYF. For the CDR3, the DNA is TGTGCCTGGAGTAATGGGAGCCCCCTCGAGCAGTACTTC.

This clonotype was detected many times. The V call is TRBV12-3 or TRBV12-4, the J call TRBJ1-1; D remains ambiguous. Trimming removed 5 bases at V and 1 base at J, with 14 bases between. The CDR3 consists of 15 residues. CDR3 sequence (DNA): TGTGCCAGCAGTCCAGACGCGGCAGCGAACACTGAAGCTTTCTTT. This translates into CASSPDAAANTEAFF.

The table lists this clonotype with a few counts. V is TRBV19 and J is TRBJ2-3, with D perhaps matching TRBD2 (5 bases). V lost 5 bases and J lost 5, with 20 bases in between. The germline V gene has CDR1 LNHDA and CDR2 SQIVND (reference sequence). The CDR3 has 16 residues. The CDR3 loop reads CASSAWTEYDIDTQYF. Here the CDR3 DNA reads TGTGCCAGTAGTGCCTGGACTGAATACGATATAGATACGCAGTATTTT.

This clonotype was recorded at least ten times. The V and J genes are TRBV4-1 and TRBJ1-6, with a possible D match to TRBD1 (6 bases). The germline V and J ends were trimmed by 4 bases and 9 bases, with 16 bases remaining between them. This CDR3 is 15 amino acids long. Germline-derived CDR1 and CDR2 are MGHRA and YSYEKL. The CDR3 bases are TGCGCCAGCAGCCCCCAGGGGATTGGTGGTTCACCCCTCCACTTT. This translates into CASSPQGIGGSPLHF.

In this sample, this clonotype turned up a few times. The V gene is TRBV19, the J gene TRBJ2-1, with TRBD2 identical over 9 bases. Unmatched junction bases numbered 11, after V lost 10 bases and J lost 1 base. The germline gives CDR1 LNHDA, CDR2 SQIVND (reference sequence). This CDR3 region has 16 residues. The CDR3 loop is CATSPSGAPSYNEQFF. The CDR3 nucleotides are TGTGCCACCTCCCCTAGCGGGGCGCCTTCCTACAATGAGCAGTTCTTC. Full variable domain (missing parts from reference TRBV19 and TRBJ2-1): DGGITQSPKYLFRKEGQNVTLSCEQNLNHDAMYWYRQDPGQGLRLIYYSQIVNDFQKGDIAEGYSVSREKKESFPLTVTSAQKNPTAFYLCATSPSGAPSYNEQFFGPGTRLTVL.

The chain is built from TRBV29-1 and TRBJ2-1, with D unresolved. Trimming left V 5 bases short and J 1 base short, with 6 bases between. CDR3 length equals 12 residues. Germline values: CDR1 SQVTM, CDR2 ANQGSEA. CDR3 nucleotide sequence: TGCAGCGTTACCGTATCCTACAATGAGCAGTTCTTC. It codes for CSVTVSYNEQFF.

This clonotype has ten or more counts. The V gene is TRBV30, the J gene TRBJ1-5, with TRBD1 matching over 8 bases. J lost 3 bases, V lost 0 bases, and 7 bases had no gene match. The germline CDR1 and CDR2 sequences are GTSNPN and SVGIG (reference sequence). This CDR3 is built from 16 residues. CDR3 in amino acids: CAWSVHGTGVNQPQHF. In nucleotides, the CDR3 is TGTGCCTGGAGTGTACACGGGACAGGAGTCAATCAGCCCCAGCATTTT.

The J gene is TRBJ2-2, the V gene TRBV10-1; D gene uncertain. The CDR3 covers 16 residues. Per the germline V gene, CDR1 is WNHNN and CDR2 is SYGVQD (reference sequence). V shed 3 bases and J shed 0 bases, with 11 bases lying between them. The CDR3 here is CASSERAMANTGELFF. The CDR3 DNA reads as TGCGCCAGCAGTGAACGAGCAATGGCGAACACCGGGGAGCTGTTTTTT.

A few counts support this clonotype. J is TRBJ2-5 and V is TRBV5-1, with TRBD2 matching 7 bases. The V gene end was trimmed by 0 bases and the J gene end by 2 bases; junction bases not matched to a gene: 4. CDR3 size: 15 residues. Germline V gene data show CDR1 as SGHRS and CDR2 as YFSETQ. CDR3 region: CASSLELAEQETQYF. In DNA, the CDR3 is TGCGCCAGCAGCTTGGAGCTAGCGGAACAAGAGACCCAGTACTTC.